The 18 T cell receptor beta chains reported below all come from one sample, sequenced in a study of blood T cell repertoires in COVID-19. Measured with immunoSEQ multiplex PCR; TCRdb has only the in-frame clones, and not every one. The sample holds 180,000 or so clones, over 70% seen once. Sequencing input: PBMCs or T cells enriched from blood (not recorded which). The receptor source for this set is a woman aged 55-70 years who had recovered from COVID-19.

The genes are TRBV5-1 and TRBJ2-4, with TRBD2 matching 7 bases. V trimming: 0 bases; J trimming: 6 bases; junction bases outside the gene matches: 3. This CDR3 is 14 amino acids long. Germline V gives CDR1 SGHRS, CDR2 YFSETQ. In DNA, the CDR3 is TGCGCCAGCAGCTTGGAATCGGGGGGAAACATTCAGTACTTC. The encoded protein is CASSLESGGNIQYF.

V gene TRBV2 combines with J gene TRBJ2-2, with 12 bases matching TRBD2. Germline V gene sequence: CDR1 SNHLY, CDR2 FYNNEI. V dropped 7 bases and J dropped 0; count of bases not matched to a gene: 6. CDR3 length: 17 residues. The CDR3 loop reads CASKLAGGNANTGELFF. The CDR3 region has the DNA TGTGCCAGCAAGCTAGCGGGGGGGAACGCGAACACCGGGGAGCTGTTTTTT.

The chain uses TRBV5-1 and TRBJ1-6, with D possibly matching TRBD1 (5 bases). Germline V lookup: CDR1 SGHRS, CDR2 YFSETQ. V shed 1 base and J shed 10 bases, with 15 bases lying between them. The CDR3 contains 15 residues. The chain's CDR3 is CASSLRGQGGSPLHF. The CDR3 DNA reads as TGCGCCAGCAGCTTGAGAGGGCAGGGAGGGTCACCCCTCCACTTT.

CDR3: CASSLGRAYGEQFF. DNA for the CDR3: TGTGCCAGCAGCTTAGGGAGGGCCTATGGTGAGCAGTTCTTC. The genes are TRBV7-9 and TRBJ2-1, with D maybe TRBD2 (6 bases). Germline CDR1 is SEHNR and CDR2 is FQNEAQ (reference sequence). This CDR3 contains 14 residues. The ends were cut back, 1 base at V and 9 bases at J, with 13 bases in the middle.

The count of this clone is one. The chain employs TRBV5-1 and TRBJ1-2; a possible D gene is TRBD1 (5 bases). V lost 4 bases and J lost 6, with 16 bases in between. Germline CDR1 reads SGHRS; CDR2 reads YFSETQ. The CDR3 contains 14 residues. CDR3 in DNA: TGCGCCAGCAGCGCCGGGGGTACGTTCGATGGCTACACCTTC. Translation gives CASSAGGTFDGYTF.

DNA of the CDR3: TGTGCCAGCAGTCTCCCCCGAGCCGAGCAGTACTTC. It translates to CASSLPRAEQYF. This sequence joins TRBV28 and TRBJ2-7; D remains ambiguous. The CDR3 has 12 amino acids. V shed 5 bases and J shed 6 bases, with 11 bases lying between them. Germline V gene sequence: CDR1 MDHEN, CDR2 SYDVKM.

The CDR3 nucleotides read TGTGCCAGCAGCCAACTGTGGGACAGGGAATCTGAAGCTTTCTTT. Translating gives CASSQLWDRESEAFF. The J gene is TRBJ1-1, the V gene TRBV3-1 (or the pseudogene TRBV3-2), with TRBD1 matching over 9 bases. The CDR3 runs 15 residues. From germline, CDR1 is LGHDT and CDR2 YNNKEL (reference sequence). The V and J ends lost 2 bases and 6 bases, in that order; junction bases with no gene match: 7.

The CDR3 DNA sequence: TGTGCCAGCAGCATGGACAGGGAATTAAACACCATATATTTT. Protein: CASSMDRELNTIYF. The rearrangement joins TRBV11-2 to TRBJ1-3; 8 nucleotides line up with TRBD1. CDR1 is SGHAT and CDR2 is FQNNGV in the germline V gene. This CDR3 has 14 residues. V lost 5 bases and J lost 6; bases outside the gene matches: 6.

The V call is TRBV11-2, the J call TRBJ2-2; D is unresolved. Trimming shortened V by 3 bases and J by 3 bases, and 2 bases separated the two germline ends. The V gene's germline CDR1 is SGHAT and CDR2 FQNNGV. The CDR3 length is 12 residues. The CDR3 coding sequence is TGTGCCAGCAGCTTCGACACCGGGGAGCTGTTTTTT. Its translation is CASSFDTGELFF.

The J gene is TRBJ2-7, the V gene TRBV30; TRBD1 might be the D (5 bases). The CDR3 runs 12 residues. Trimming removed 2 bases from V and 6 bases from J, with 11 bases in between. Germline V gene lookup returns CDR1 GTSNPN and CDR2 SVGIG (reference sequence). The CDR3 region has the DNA TGTGCCTGGAGTATCAGGGCTGGCGAGCAGTACTTC. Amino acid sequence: CAWSIRAGEQYF.

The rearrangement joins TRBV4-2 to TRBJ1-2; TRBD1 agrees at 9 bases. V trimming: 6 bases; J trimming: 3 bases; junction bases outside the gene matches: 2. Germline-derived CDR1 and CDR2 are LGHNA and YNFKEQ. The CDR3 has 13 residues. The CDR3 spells CASSRTGDYGYTF. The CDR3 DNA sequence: TGTGCCAGCAGTAGGACAGGGGACTATGGCTACACCTTC.

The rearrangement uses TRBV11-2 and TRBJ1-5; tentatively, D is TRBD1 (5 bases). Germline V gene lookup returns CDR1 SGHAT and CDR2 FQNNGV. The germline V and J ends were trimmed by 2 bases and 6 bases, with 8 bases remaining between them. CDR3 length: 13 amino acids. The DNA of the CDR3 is TGTGCCAGCAGCTTAAATAGGGGTCAGCCCCAGCATTTT. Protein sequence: CASSLNRGQPQHF. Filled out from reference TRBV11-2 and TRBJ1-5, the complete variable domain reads EAGVAQSPRYKIIEKRQSVAFWCNPISGHATLYWYQQILGQGPKLLIQFQNNGVVDDSQLPKDRFSAERLKGVDSTLKIQPAKLEDSAVYLCASSLNRGQPQHFGDGTRLSIL.

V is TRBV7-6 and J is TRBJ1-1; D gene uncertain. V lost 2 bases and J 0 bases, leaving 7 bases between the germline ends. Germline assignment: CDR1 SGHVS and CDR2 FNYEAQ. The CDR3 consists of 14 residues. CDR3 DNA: TGTGCCAGCAGCTTAAACAGCTTGAACACTGAAGCTTTCTTT. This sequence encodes CASSLNSLNTEAFF.

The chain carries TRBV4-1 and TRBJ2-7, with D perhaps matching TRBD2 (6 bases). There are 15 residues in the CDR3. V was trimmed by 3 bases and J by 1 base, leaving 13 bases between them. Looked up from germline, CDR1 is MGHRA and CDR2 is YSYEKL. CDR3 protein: CASSQRDFGSYEQYF. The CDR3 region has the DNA TGCGCCAGCAGCCAGAGGGACTTTGGGTCCTACGAGCAGTACTTC.

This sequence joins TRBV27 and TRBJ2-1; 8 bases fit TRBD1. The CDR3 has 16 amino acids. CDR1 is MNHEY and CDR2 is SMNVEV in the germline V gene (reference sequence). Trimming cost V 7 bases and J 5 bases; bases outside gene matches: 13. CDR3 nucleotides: TGTGCCAGCACCACGCTCCGGACAGGGCGGGACAATGAGCAGTTCTTC. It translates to CASTTLRTGRDNEQFF.

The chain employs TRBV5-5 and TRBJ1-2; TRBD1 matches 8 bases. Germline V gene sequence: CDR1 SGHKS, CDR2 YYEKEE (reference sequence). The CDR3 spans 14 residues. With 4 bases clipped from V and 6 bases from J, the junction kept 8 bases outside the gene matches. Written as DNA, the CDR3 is TGTGCCAGCAGCGCGCAGGGGGCTAAGGATGGCTACACCTTC. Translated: CASSAQGAKDGYTF.

DNA for the CDR3: TGTGCCAGCAGCTTAGCGCGGAGACAGCAAGAGACCCAGTACTTC. This codes for CASSLARRQQETQYF. The V gene is TRBV7-9, the J gene TRBJ2-5; D may be TRBD1 (5 bases). Germline values: CDR1 SEHNR, CDR2 FQNEAQ (reference sequence). This CDR3 has 15 amino acids. Trimming pared 0 bases from V and 2 bases from J, leaving 10 bases between.

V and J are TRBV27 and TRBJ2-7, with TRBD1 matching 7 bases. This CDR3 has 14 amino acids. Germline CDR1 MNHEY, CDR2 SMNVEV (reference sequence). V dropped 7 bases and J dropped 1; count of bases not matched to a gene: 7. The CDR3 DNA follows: TGTGCCAGCAAGACAGGGACAACGTCCTACGAGCAGTACTTC. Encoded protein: CASKTGTTSYEQYF.